This entry lists 20 T cell receptor beta chains sequenced from one sample in a study of OX40 agonist ivuxolimab in advanced cancers. Data came from immunoSEQ multiplex PCR; TCRdb stores just in-frame clones and leaves some out. In the table there are around 42,000 clones, 88% of which are singletons. The material was CD4+ or CD8+ T cells sorted from blood, obtained in a trial of the OX40 agonist ivuxolimab. These receptors were obtained from an adult with an advanced solid tumor such as melanoma, head and neck, liver or kidney cancer.

The rearrangement joins TRBV7-9 to TRBJ2-7; D gene uncertain. The CDR3 consists of 13 residues. The V end lost 0 bases, the J end lost 5 bases, and 8 bases lay between the germline ends. CDR1 SEHNR and CDR2 FQNEAQ come from the germline V gene (reference sequence). As DNA, the CDR3 is TGTGCCAGCAGCTTAGCCGTTAGTAACGAGCAGTACTTC. Translating it yields CASSLAVSNEQYF.

As for this clone: The identical CDR3 is also encoded by other nucleotide sequences in the sample. The chain couples TRBV9 to TRBJ2-5, with 8 bases lining up with TRBD2. CDR1 SGDLS and CDR2 YYNGEE come from the germline V gene. CDR3 length: 14 amino acids. V shed 0 bases, J shed 3 bases, and the junction held 1 base outside the gene matches. CDR3 region: CASSVAGREETQYF. The CDR3 DNA reads TGTGCCAGCAGCGTAGCCGGGAGGGAAGAGACCCAGTACTTC.

The chain combines TRBV4-1 with TRBJ1-4, with TRBD1 matching over 10 bases. The junction had 5 bases not matched to a gene; V was cut back by 0 bases and J by 7 bases. The CDR3 runs 16 residues. Looked up from germline, CDR1 is MGHRA and CDR2 is YSYEKL. The CDR3 DNA sequence: TGCGCCAGCAGCCAAGAATGGACAGGGGGTAGTGAAAAACTGTTTTTT. It is translated as CASSQEWTGGSEKLFF.

The chain joins TRBV27 to TRBJ1-5, with TRBD1 matching over 7 bases. V lost 1 base, J lost 8 bases, and 8 bases stayed unmatched. The CDR3 covers 15 residues. Germline CDR1 reads MNHEY; CDR2 reads SMNVEV (reference sequence). CDR3 coding DNA: TGTGCCAGCAGTTTATATGCAGGGGGGATAGAGCCCCAGCATTTT. The encoded protein is CASSLYAGGIEPQHF.

This clone was seen more than once but under ten times. This chain uses TRBV5-4 with TRBJ2-3; tentative D call: TRBD2 (6 bases). The CDR3 is 17 residues long. V was clipped by 3 bases and J by 2 bases, with 19 bases between them. Germline CDR1 SGHNT, CDR2 YYREEE (reference sequence). The DNA for the CDR3 is TGTGCCAGCAGCTGGATATTGGGGGAGGTTGACACAGATACGCAGTATTTT. It encodes CASSWILGEVDTDTQYF.

The genes are TRBV27 and TRBJ1-2; no clear D. Germline CDR1 is MNHEY and CDR2 is SMNVEV (reference sequence). CDR3 size: 13 residues. V was clipped by 6 bases and J by 4 bases, with 12 bases between them. The CDR3 loop reads CASRREGPYGYTF. Here the CDR3 DNA reads TGTGCCAGCAGGCGGGAGGGCCCCTATGGCTACACCTTC.

The chain joins TRBV28 to TRBJ1-2, with D unresolved. CDR3 length: 10 amino acids. Germline CDR1 reads MDHEN; CDR2 reads SYDVKM. CDR3 DNA sequence: TGTGCTGCGGGCGACTATGGCTACACCTTC. This codes for CAAGDYGYTF.

V usage is TRBV28 and J usage is TRBJ2-7, with unresolved D. The CDR3 is 12 residues long. The V and J ends lost 5 bases and 7 bases respectively, with 12 bases between them. Germline V lookup: CDR1 MDHEN, CDR2 SYDVKM. DNA of the CDR3: TGTGCCAGCAGTCCCTTTCCTTATGAGCAGTACTTC. Protein sequence: CASSPFPYEQYF.

The CDR3 DNA reads as TGTGCCAGCAGTTATAGCGGACAATACAATGAGCAGTTCTTC. It is translated as CASSYSGQYNEQFF. The gene calls are TRBV6-5 and TRBJ2-1, with D maybe TRBD2 (6 bases). Germline CDR1 and CDR2: MNHEY and SVGAGI. This CDR3 region has 14 residues. Trimming cost V 3 bases and J 4 bases, with 10 bases left between them.

V and J are TRBV9 and TRBJ1-5; D is unresolved. V dropped 2 bases and J dropped 6 bases, with 12 bases sitting between them. Looked up from germline, CDR1 is SGDLS and CDR2 is YYNGEE. The CDR3 is 14 residues long. The CDR3 sequence: CASSVGEASQPQHF. CDR3 sequence (DNA): TGTGCCAGCAGCGTTGGGGAGGCGAGTCAGCCCCAGCATTTT.

The genes are TRBV13 and TRBJ2-3, with a possible D match to TRBD2 (7 bases). This CDR3 is 15 amino acids long. Germline CDR1 PRHDT, CDR2 FYEKMQ (reference sequence). V was shortened by 1 base and J by 4 bases, with 12 bases between the two germline ends. The CDR3 DNA sequence: TGTGCCAGCAGCTTAGAGGGGGGGAGCCCAGATACGCAGTATTTT. This codes for CASSLEGGSPDTQYF.

The chain links TRBV11-2 to TRBJ2-7, with 8 bases lining up with TRBD1. Per the germline V gene, CDR1 is SGHAT and CDR2 is FQNNGV. V lost 1 base to trimming and J lost 3 bases; unmatched junction nucleotides: 14. The CDR3 spans 18 residues. The CDR3, as DNA: TGTGCCAGCAGCTTAGGCGATATGTCCAGGGGGCAAAACTACGAGCAGTACTTC. This encodes CASSLGDMSRGQNYEQYF.

The chain uses TRBV27 and TRBJ2-2, with D unclear. This CDR3 is 12 amino acids long. Trimming took 4 bases from V and 7 from J, leaving 7 bases between them. Germline V gene data show CDR1 as MNHEY and CDR2 as SMNVEV (reference sequence). This CDR3 reads CASSSPFGELFF. CDR3 in DNA: TGTGCCAGCAGTTCACCATTCGGGGAGCTGTTTTTT.

A few counts support this clone. CDR3 protein: CASSFFPSYEQYF. The CDR3 nucleotides are TGTGCCAGCAGTTTCTTTCCTTCCTACGAGCAGTACTTC. The chain combines TRBV28 with TRBJ2-7; D not resolved. Looked up from germline, CDR1 is MDHEN and CDR2 is SYDVKM. The CDR3 extends over 13 amino acids. Deletions cut 3 bases from V and 1 base from J, with 7 bases between.

V gene TRBV4-1 combines with J gene TRBJ2-7, with D unclear. The V end was cut by 4 bases, the J end by 0 bases, with 10 bases between. The germline CDR1 and CDR2 sequences are MGHRA and YSYEKL. The CDR3 is 14 residues long. The CDR3 here is CASSLVGSSYEQYF. CDR3 in DNA: TGCGCCAGCAGCCTGGTAGGTTCCTCCTACGAGCAGTACTTC.

The genes are TRBV18 and TRBJ2-7; D is perhaps TRBD2 (5 bases). V lost 2 bases and J lost 1, with 9 bases in between. The CDR3 consists of 14 residues. From germline, CDR1 is KGHSH and CDR2 LQKENI. Written as DNA, the CDR3 is TGTGCCAGCTCACCAACCGGGATTTCCTACGAGCAGTACTTC. It yields the protein CASSPTGISYEQYF.

CDR3 coding DNA: TGTGCCAGCAGTTACGGCGACGTCAGCTCCTACGAGCAGTACTTC. Protein: CASSYGDVSSYEQYF. The chain combines TRBV6-5 with TRBJ2-7; D is uncertain. The CDR3 spans 15 residues. Per germline, CDR1 MNHEY and CDR2 SVGAGI. V was pared by 2 bases and J by 0 bases, with 11 bases between.

This CDR3 reads CASSPSKDTGELFF. As DNA, the CDR3 is TGCGCCAGCAGCCCCAGCAAGGATACCGGGGAGCTGTTTTTT. This chain joins TRBV4-1 and TRBJ2-2; D is uncertain. Germline V CDR1 and CDR2: MGHRA, YSYEKL. CDR3 length: 14 amino acids. Trimming took off 4 bases at V and 5 bases at J, with 11 bases between the two ends.

The chain couples TRBV5-1 to TRBJ2-7; D remains ambiguous. Germline V lookup: CDR1 SGHRS, CDR2 YFSETQ. This CDR3 is 14 amino acids long. Trimming cost V 1 base and J 5 bases, with 13 bases left between them. The CDR3 DNA reads as TGCGCCAGCAGCTTGCGGTCCTTACTCGACGAGCAGTACTTC. This encodes CASSLRSLLDEQYF.

CDR3 protein: CASSANRGLYEQYF. The CDR3 DNA reads TGTGCCAGCAGCGCTAACAGGGGGCTCTACGAGCAGTACTTC. This chain links TRBV7-6 with TRBJ2-7; 9 bases match TRBD1. CDR3 length: 14 amino acids. The germline gives CDR1 SGHVS, CDR2 FNYEAQ. V was clipped by 5 bases and J by 3 bases; unmatched bases: 5.